This section outlines one T cell receptor (beta chain) sequence together with its context. This entry comes from a study of blood T cells in healthy people across ages. A second PCR, run for roughly 7 to 11 cycles, used a sample-barcoded 5' primer plus a J-beta primer mix. TCRdb redid the calling of the 5' RACE reads with MiXCR, one entry per CDR3 protein. The table lists about 930,000 distinct CDR3 sequences, under 35% of them singletons. Donation came from healthy Caucasian individuals in Russia who were aged 6 to 90. Per-sample PBMC isolation yielded at least 6.5 million cells. The germline gives CDR1 SNHLY, CDR2 FYNNEI. CDR3 length: 14 residues. Trimming cost V 8 bases and J 2 bases, with 14 bases left between them. The sample was also reused in another study, on T cells of mothers and their children. That paper adds: Three healthy Caucasian mothers and their six children were the donors. Sample barcodes plus 2-4 random nucleotides came from the M1S primer.

Sample: blood. The chain is built from TRBV2 and TRBJ2-3, with D possibly being TRBD2 (5 bases). This clonotype was sampled from a woman in her thirties or forties in good health. This chain's CDR3 is CASPKRSNTDTQYF. The DNA for the CDR3 is TGTGCCAGCCCGAAGCGGTCTAACACAGATACGCAGTATTTT.